These 13 T cell receptor beta chains came from one sample sequenced in a study of blood T cell dynamics during melanoma immunotherapy. Time point reported: week 3, after first cycle of checkpoint inhibitor. Assay used: immunoSEQ multiplex PCR; TCRdb lists only in-frame clones, some missing. The sample has tens of thousands of clones; roughly 84% are singletons. Source: blood, taken from a patient treated with checkpoint blockade. The receptors here all came from a human donor with melanoma.

This clone showed up just a few times. The V and J genes are TRBV10-3 and TRBJ1-2; D gene ambiguous. CDR1 is ENHRY and CDR2 is SYGVKD in the germline V gene. Deletions cut 3 bases from V and 4 bases from J, with 9 bases between. CDR3 length equals 13 residues. The CDR3 sequence: CAISDSTTYGYTF. CDR3 nucleotide sequence: TGTGCCATCAGTGATTCGACAACCTATGGCTACACCTTC.

The chain has TRBV6-5 and TRBJ1-1, with a tentative D call TRBD1 (5 bases). V was shortened by 6 bases and J by 1 base, with 12 bases between the two germline ends. Germline values: CDR1 MNHEY, CDR2 SVGAGI. This CDR3 is 14 amino acids long. CDR3 coding DNA: TGTGCCAGCAGGCAGGGTCCTTGGAACACTGAAGCTTTCTTT. Residues: CASRQGPWNTEAFF.

The CDR3 bases are TGTGCCAGCAGCCGCGGCGAGGCTGGCTACACCTTC. It codes for CASSRGEAGYTF. The chain combines TRBV11-2 with TRBJ1-2; D remains ambiguous. V shed 5 bases and J shed 7 bases, with 11 bases lying between them. The CDR3 is 12 residues long. Germline CDR1 is SGHAT and CDR2 is FQNNGV. Supplemented by reference TRBV11-2 and TRBJ1-2, the full variable domain reads EAGVAQSPRYKIIEKRQSVAFWCNPISGHATLYWYQQILGQGPKLLIQFQNNGVVDDSQLPKDRFSAERLKGVDSTLKIQPAKLEDSAVYLCASSRGEAGYTFGSGTRLTVV.

The CDR3 sequence is CASSLPTGFLYGYTF. DNA for the CDR3: TGTGCCAGCAGCTTACCGACGGGGTTCCTCTATGGCTACACCTTC. V usage is TRBV5-5 and J usage is TRBJ1-2; D gene uncertain. This CDR3 has 15 amino acids. Deletions cut 2 bases from V and 4 bases from J, with 15 bases between. Germline assignment: CDR1 SGHKS and CDR2 YYEKEE (reference sequence).

The chain has TRBV6-6 and TRBJ2-7, with 9 bases lining up with TRBD1. The V gene's germline CDR1 is MNHNY and CDR2 SVGAGI (reference sequence). The CDR3 is 12 amino acids. The V and J ends lost 6 bases and 6 bases, in that order; junction bases with no gene match: 3. The DNA of the CDR3 is TGTGCCAGCAGCAACAGGGGGCTCGAGCAGTACTTC. This encodes CASSNRGLEQYF.

The chain employs TRBV7-2 and TRBJ1-5; maybe TRBD1 (5 bases). This CDR3 has 14 amino acids. Germline CDR1 is SGHTA and CDR2 is FQGNSA. V dropped 6 bases and J dropped 3 bases, with 12 bases sitting between them. CDR3 sequence: CASSWTDNNQPQHF. DNA for the CDR3: TGTGCCAGCAGTTGGACGGACAACAATCAGCCCCAGCATTTT.

The V and J genes are TRBV7-9 and TRBJ2-5; D unresolved. This CDR3 contains 16 residues. Trimming removed 3 bases at V and 4 bases at J, with 18 bases between. Per germline, CDR1 SEHNR and CDR2 FQNEAQ (reference sequence). The CDR3 is CASSLMRTPERETQYF. The CDR3 DNA is TGTGCCAGCAGCTTGATGCGGACCCCCGAGAGAGAGACCCAGTACTTC.

V and J are TRBV11-2 and TRBJ1-1; D remains unclear. CDR3 length: 16 amino acids. V was cut by 0 bases and J by 1 base, with 12 bases left in between. Germline CDR1 reads SGHAT; CDR2 reads FQNNGV. The CDR3 DNA reads TGTGCCAGCAGCTTAGAATTCGGGTCAAGGAACACTGAAGCTTTCTTT. It yields the protein CASSLEFGSRNTEAFF.

CDR3 amino acids: CASSYGLAGTPQYF. The DNA for the CDR3 is TGTGCCAGCAGTTACGGACTAGCGGGAACTCCCCAGTACTTC. The chain recombines TRBV6-5 with TRBJ2-5, with 12 bases fitting TRBD2. The CDR3 loop spans 14 amino acids. The J segment lost 9 bases and the V segment lost 2 bases, leaving 4 bases of the junction unmatched. Germline loops: CDR1 MNHEY, CDR2 SVGAGI.

CDR3: CASSYGGTEAFF. DNA for the CDR3: TGTGCCAGCAGTTACGGAGGCACTGAAGCTTTCTTT. The gene calls are TRBV6-5 and TRBJ1-1; no reliable D call. The CDR3 covers 12 residues. CDR1 MNHEY and CDR2 SVGAGI come from the germline V gene. The V end was cut by 2 bases, the J end by 4 bases, with 5 bases between.

CDR3 amino acids: CASSYTRYEQYF. The CDR3 DNA reads as TGTGCCAGCAGCTACACCCGCTACGAGCAGTACTTC. The V call is TRBV28, the J call TRBJ2-7, with no clear D. Germline V lookup: CDR1 MDHEN, CDR2 SYDVKM. The CDR3 runs to 12 residues. V gave up 6 bases and J gave up 3 bases, with 9 bases separating them.

The chain couples TRBV30 to TRBJ2-1, with D perhaps TRBD1 (7 bases). Trimming left V 2 bases short and J 8 bases short, with 10 bases between. The CDR3 totals 12 residues. Germline assignment: CDR1 GTSNPN and CDR2 SVGIG (reference sequence). CDR3 in DNA: TGTGCCTGGAGTCAGGGGGGTGATGAGCAGTTCTTC. Translating it yields CAWSQGGDEQFF. The variable domain in full, with the rest retrieved from reference TRBV30 and TRBJ2-1, is SQTIHQWPATLVQPVGSPLSLECTVEGTSNPNLYWYRQAAGRGLQLLFYSVGIGQISSEVPQNLSASRPQDRQFILSSKKLLLSDSGFYLCAWSQGGDEQFFGPGTRLTVL.

This chain connects TRBV19 to TRBJ2-5; 9 bases map to TRBD1. Germline CDR1 and CDR2: LNHDA and SQIVND (reference sequence). The CDR3 runs 14 residues. The ends lost 3 bases at V and 5 bases at J; junction bases unmatched: 4. CDR3: CASSIRDRVETQYF. CDR3 DNA sequence: TGTGCCAGTAGTATTAGGGACAGGGTGGAGACCCAGTACTTC.